The source of this T cell receptor (beta chain) is a study of shared clonotypes between healthy human individuals. Study in general: Three plates were used per donor for CD4 naive, three for CD4 memory, two for CD8 naive and one for CD8 memory.

CD45RO negativity and positive selection for CCR7 defined naive CD8 cells, a population that excluded terminally differentiated effector memory CD45RA+ cells. The V segment lost 6 bases and the J segment 6 bases; nucleotides outside the gene matches: 6. Looked up from germline, CDR1 is SNHLY and CDR2 is FYNNEI. The CDR3 has 14 amino acids. Sequencing used immunoSEQ multiplex PCR; TCRdb keeps in-frame clones, though not all of them. The sample yields around 2,000,000 clones, 85% to 95% seen once. Material: naive CD8+ T cells from PBMCs. This chain connects TRBV2 to TRBJ1-4; 8 bases are a match to TRBD1. The sequence was collected from a young man in good health. Some clones in this sample may be carry-over from other donors' samples. This CDR3 reads CASRDRELDEKLFF. CDR3 nucleotides: TGTGCCAGCAGGGACAGGGAGCTGGATGAAAAACTGTTTTTT. Full variable domain (outside the CDR3, taken from reference TRBV2 and TRBJ1-4): EPEVTQTPSHQVTQMGQEVILRCVPISNHLYFYWYRQILGQKVEFLVSFYNNEISEKSEIFDDQFSVERPDGSNFTLKIRSTKLEDSAMYFCASRDRELDEKLFFGSGTQLSVL.